This TCR beta chain comes out of a study of PD-1 blockade in classical Hodgkin lymphoma. Study-wide findings and caveats: It was among complete responders that baseline diversity resembled that of newly diagnosed patients. A significant rise in TCR diversity by C4D1 was seen for CD4+ but not CD8+ cells. Reported findings placed baseline TCR diversity lower in newly diagnosed patients (compared with healthy donors).

With no exception, relapse followed autologous stem cell transplantation in all patients, and brentuximab vedotin exposure varied. As regards this clone: Antigen specificity is unknown.

Produced via immunoSEQ multiplex PCR; TCRdb's table is partial and in-frame only. The profile shows approximately 160,000 clones, about 78% of them singletons. The ends were cut back, 4 bases at V and 2 bases at J, with 9 bases in the middle. Per germline, CDR1 MNHNS and CDR2 SASEGT. The CDR3 is 14 residues long. Sequencing used peripheral blood mononuclear cells (PBMCs), obtained before the second cycle of nivolumab. The clonotype originates from a human donor with classical Hodgkin lymphoma. This chain uses TRBV6-1 with TRBJ2-1; either TRBD1 or TRBD2 may supply D (5 bases each). The CDR3, as DNA: TGTGCCAGCAGTGGCAGGGACCCCTACAATGAGCAGTTCTTC. It specifies CASSGRDPYNEQFF.